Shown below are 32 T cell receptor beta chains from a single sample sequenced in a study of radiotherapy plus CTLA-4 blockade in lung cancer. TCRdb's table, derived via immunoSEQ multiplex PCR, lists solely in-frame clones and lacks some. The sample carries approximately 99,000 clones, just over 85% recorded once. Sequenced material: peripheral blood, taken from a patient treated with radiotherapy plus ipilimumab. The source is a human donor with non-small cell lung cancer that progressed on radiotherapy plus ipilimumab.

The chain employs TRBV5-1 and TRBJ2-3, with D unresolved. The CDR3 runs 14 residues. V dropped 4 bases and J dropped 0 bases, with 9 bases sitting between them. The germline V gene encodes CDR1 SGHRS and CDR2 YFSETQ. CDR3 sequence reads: CASSPSVSTDTQYF. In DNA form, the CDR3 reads TGCGCCAGCAGCCCGTCGGTGAGCACAGATACGCAGTATTTT. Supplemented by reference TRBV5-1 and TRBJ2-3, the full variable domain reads KAGVTQTPRYLIKTRGQQVTLSCSPISGHRSVSWYQQTPGQGLQFLFEYFSETQRNKGNFPGRFSGRQFSNSRSEMNVSTLELGDSALYLCASSPSVSTDTQYFGPGTRLTVL.

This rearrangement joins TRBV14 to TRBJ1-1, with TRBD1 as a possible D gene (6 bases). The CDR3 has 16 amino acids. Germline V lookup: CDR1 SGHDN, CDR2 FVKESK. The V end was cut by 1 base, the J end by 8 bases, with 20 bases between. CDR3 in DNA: TGTGCCAGCAGCCAAGTGAGTTGGCAGGGGAGCAGAGAAGCTTTCTTT. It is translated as CASSQVSWQGSREAFF.

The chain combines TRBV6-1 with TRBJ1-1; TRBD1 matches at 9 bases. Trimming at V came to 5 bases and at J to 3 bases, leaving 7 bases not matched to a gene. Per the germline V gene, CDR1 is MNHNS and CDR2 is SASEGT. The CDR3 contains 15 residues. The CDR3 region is CASSSGTGSDTEAFF. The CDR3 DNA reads TGTGCCAGCAGTTCCGGGACAGGGTCTGACACTGAAGCTTTCTTT.

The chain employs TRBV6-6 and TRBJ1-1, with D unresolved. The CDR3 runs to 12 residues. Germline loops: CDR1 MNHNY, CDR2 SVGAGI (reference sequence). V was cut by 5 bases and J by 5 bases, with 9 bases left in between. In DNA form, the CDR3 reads TGTGCCAGCAGTATAACTGGGACTGAAGCTTTCTTT. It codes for CASSITGTEAFF.

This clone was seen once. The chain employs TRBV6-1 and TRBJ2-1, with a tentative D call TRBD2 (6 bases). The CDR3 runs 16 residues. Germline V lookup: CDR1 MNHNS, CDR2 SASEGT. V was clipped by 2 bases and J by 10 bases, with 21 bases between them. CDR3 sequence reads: CASSELGRAAGREQFF. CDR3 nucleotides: TGTGCCAGCAGTGAATTGGGGCGGGCCGCGGGGAGGGAGCAGTTCTTC.

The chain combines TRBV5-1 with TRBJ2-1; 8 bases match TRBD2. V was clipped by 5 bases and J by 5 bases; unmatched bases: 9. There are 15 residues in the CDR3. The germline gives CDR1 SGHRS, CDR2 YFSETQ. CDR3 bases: TGCGCCAGCAGTCGATCCAGCGGGAGCGACAATGAGCAGTTCTTC. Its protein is CASSRSSGSDNEQFF.

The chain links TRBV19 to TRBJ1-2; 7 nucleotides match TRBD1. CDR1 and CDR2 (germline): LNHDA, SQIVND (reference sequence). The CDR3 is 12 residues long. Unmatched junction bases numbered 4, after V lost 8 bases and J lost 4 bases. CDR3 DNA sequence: TGTGCCAGTGGAGAGGGGGCCTATGGCTACACCTTC. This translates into CASGEGAYGYTF.

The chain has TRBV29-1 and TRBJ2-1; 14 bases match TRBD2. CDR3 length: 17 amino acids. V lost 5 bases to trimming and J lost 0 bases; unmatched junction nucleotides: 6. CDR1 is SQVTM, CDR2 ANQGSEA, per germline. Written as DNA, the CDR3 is TGCAGCGTTCCAAGGGGACTAGCGGGAGTCTCCTACAATGAGCAGTTCTTC. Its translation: CSVPRGLAGVSYNEQFF.

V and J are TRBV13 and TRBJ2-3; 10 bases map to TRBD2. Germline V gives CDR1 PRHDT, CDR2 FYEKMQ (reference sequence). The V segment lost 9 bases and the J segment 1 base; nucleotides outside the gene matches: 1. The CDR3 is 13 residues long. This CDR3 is CASGTSGTDTQYF. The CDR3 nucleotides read TGTGCCAGTGGGACTAGCGGCACAGATACGCAGTATTTT.

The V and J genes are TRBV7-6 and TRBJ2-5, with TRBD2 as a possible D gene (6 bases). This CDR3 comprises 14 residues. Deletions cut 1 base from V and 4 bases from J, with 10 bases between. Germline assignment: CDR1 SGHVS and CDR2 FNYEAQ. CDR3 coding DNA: TGTGCCAGCAGCTTAGGAGGAGGGAGAGAGACCCAGTACTTC. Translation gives CASSLGGGRETQYF.

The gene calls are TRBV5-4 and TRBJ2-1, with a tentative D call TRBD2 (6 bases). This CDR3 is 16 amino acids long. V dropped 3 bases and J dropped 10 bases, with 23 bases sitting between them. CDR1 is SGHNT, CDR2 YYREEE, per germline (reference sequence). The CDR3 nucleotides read TGTGCCAGCAGCTCGGGAGTAGCGGAGCATCAAGGGGAGCAGTTCTTC. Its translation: CASSSGVAEHQGEQFF.

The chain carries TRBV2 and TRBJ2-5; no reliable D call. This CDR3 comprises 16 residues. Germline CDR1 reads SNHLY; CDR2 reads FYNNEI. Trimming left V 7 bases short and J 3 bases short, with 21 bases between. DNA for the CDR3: TGTGCCAGCAACCCAGACCAAGGTAGAAGCAAAGAGACCCAGTACTTC. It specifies CASNPDQGRSKETQYF.

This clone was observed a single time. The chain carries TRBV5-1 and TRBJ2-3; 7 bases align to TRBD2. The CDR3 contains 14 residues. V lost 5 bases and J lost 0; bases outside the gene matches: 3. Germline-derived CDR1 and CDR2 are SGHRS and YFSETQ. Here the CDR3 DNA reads TGCGCCAGCAGGAGGGACTATAGCACAGATACGCAGTATTTT. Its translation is CASRRDYSTDTQYF.

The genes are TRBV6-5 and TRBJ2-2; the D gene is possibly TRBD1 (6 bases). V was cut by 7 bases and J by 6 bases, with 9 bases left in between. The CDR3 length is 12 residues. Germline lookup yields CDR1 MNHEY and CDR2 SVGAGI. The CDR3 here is CASTQGSGELFF. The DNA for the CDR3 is TGTGCCAGCACACAGGGCTCCGGGGAGCTGTTTTTT.

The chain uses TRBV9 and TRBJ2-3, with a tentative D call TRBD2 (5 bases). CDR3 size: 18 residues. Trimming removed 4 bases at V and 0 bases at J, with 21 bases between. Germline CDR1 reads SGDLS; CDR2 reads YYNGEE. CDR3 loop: CASSTRGFVEQSTDTQYF. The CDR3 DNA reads TGTGCCAGCAGCACCCGGGGATTTGTGGAGCAGAGCACAGATACGCAGTATTTT.

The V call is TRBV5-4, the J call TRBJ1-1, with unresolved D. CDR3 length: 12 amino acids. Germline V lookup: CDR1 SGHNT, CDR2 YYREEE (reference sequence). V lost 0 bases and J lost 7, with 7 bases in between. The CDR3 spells CASSLVRGEAFF. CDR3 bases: TGTGCCAGCAGCTTGGTGAGAGGTGAAGCTTTCTTT.

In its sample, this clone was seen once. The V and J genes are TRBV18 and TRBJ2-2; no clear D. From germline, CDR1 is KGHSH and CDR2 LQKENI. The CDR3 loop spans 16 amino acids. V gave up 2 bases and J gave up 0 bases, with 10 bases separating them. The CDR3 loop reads CASSPLGGPNTGELFF. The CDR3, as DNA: TGTGCCAGCTCACCATTGGGCGGCCCGAACACCGGGGAGCTGTTTTTT.

The CDR3 DNA follows: TGCGCCAGCAGAGTAGCGTCCGGCGAAGAGCTGTTTTTT. It yields the protein CASRVASGEELFF. V is TRBV10-2 and J is TRBJ2-2; weak D call: TRBD2 (5 bases). This CDR3 region has 13 residues. Per germline, CDR1 WSHSY and CDR2 SAAADI. With 6 bases removed from V and 11 bases from J, the gap between germline ends came to 16 bases.

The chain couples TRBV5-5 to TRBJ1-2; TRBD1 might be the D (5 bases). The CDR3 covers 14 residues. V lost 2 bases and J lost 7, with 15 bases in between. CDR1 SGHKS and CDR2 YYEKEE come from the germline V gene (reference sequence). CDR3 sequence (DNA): TGTGCCAGCAGCTTCGGGACCGCGGGGGGTGGCTACACCTTC. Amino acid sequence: CASSFGTAGGGYTF.

This CDR3 is CASSSAGVSGDQETQYF. CDR3 DNA: TGTGCCAGCAGTTCTGCGGGAGTGAGCGGGGATCAAGAGACCCAGTACTTC. The V and J genes are TRBV27 and TRBJ2-5; TRBD2 agrees at 7 bases. Germline-derived CDR1 and CDR2 are MNHEY and SMNVEV (reference sequence). This CDR3 has 17 amino acids. V lost 4 bases and J lost 2; bases outside the gene matches: 13.

In DNA form, the CDR3 reads TGTGCCAGCAGCTCAAGACTAGCGGGAAGCACAGATACGCAGTATTTT. Its translation: CASSSRLAGSTDTQYF. The chain uses TRBV5-4 and TRBJ2-3; 11 bases agree with TRBD2. This CDR3 is built from 16 residues. Trimming removed 3 bases from V and 0 bases from J; junction bases left unmatched: 3. The germline V gene encodes CDR1 SGHNT and CDR2 YYREEE (reference sequence).

The CDR3 loop is CASSLLGGRDSEFTDTQYF. The CDR3 DNA follows: TGTGCCAGCAGTTTATTGGGTGGGCGGGACAGTGAATTCACAGATACGCAGTATTTT. The chain carries TRBV27 and TRBJ2-3; tentatively, D is TRBD1 (7 bases). V lost 1 base, J lost 2 bases, and 22 bases lay in between. CDR3 size: 19 residues. The germline gives CDR1 MNHEY, CDR2 SMNVEV (reference sequence).

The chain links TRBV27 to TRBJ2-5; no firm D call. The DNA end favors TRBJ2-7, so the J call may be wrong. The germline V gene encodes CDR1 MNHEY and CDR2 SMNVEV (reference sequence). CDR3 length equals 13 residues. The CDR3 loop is CASCPSGAYEQYF. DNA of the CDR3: TGTGCCAGCTGCCCGTCGGGTGCGTACGAGCAGTACTTC.

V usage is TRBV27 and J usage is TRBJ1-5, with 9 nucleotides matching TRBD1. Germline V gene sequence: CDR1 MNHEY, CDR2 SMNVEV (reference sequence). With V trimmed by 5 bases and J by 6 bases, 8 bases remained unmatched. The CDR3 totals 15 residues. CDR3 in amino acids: CASSNSGQGFQPQHF. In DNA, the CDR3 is TGTGCCAGCAGTAATTCAGGACAGGGGTTTCAGCCCCAGCATTTT.

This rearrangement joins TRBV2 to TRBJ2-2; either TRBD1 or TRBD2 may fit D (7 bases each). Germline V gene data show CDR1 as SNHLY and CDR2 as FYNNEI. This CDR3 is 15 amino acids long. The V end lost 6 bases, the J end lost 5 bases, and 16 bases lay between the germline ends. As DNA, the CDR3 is TGTGCCAGCAGCCAGGGGGGGCTACGTACCGGGGAGCTGTTTTTT. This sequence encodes CASSQGGLRTGELFF.

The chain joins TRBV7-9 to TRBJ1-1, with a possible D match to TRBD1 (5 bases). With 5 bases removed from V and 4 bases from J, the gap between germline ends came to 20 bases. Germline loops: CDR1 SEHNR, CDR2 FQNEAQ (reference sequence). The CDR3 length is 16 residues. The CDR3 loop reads CASSPTPGRGSTEAFF. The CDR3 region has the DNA TGTGCCAGCAGCCCGACCCCTGGTCGGGGGAGCACTGAAGCTTTCTTT.

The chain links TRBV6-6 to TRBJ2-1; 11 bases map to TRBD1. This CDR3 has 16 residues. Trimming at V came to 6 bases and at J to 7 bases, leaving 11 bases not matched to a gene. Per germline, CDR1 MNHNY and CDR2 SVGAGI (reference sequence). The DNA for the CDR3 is TGTGCCAGCAGAAACTCCGGGACAGGGGGATGGAATGAGCAGTTCTTC. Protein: CASRNSGTGGWNEQFF.

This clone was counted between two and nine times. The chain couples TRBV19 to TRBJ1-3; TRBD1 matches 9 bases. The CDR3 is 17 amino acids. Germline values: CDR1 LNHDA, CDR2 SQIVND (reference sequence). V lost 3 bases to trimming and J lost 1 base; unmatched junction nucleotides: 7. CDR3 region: CASSILTGGRSGNTIYF. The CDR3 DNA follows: TGTGCCAGTAGTATCCTGACAGGGGGACGATCTGGAAACACCATATATTTT.

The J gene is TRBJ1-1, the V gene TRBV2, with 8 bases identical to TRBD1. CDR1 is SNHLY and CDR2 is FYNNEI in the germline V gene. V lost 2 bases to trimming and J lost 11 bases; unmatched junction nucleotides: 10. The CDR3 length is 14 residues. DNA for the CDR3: TGTGCCAGCAGTGAAAACGGGCAGGGGGCGTTGGCTTTCTTT. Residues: CASSENGQGALAFF.

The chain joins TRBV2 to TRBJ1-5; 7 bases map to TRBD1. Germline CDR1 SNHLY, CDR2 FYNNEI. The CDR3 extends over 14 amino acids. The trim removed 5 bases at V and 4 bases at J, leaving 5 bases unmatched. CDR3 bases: TGTGCCAGCAGTCCCGAGACAGGGAATCAGCCCCAGCATTTT. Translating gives CASSPETGNQPQHF.

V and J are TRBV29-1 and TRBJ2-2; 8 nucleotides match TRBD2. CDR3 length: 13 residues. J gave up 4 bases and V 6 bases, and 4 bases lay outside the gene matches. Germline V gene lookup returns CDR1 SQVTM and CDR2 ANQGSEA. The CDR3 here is CSVAGVGTGELFF. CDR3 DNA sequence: TGCAGCGTAGCGGGAGTTGGCACCGGGGAGCTGTTTTTT.

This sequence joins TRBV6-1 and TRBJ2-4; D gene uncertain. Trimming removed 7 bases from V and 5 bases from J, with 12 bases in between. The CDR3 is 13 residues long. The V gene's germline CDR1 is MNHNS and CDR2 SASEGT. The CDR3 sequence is CASIRTAENIQYF. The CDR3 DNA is TGTGCCAGCATACGGACGGCCGAAAACATTCAGTACTTC.